This T cell receptor beta chain was identified in a study of blood T cells in healthy people across ages. For the second PCR, which ran for roughly 6 to 12 cycles, a sample-barcoded 5' primer and a J-beta primer mix were used. TCRdb itself ran the 5' RACE reads through MiXCR, one entry per CDR3 protein. Counted here are 750,000 to 850,000 distinct CDR3 sequences, around 25% occurring once; the ten biggest clones make up roughly 3.5%. Points on this clonotype: A much larger clone lies a single base off, so this may be a read error.

The CDR3 consists of 14 residues. Germline lookup yields CDR1 MDHEN and CDR2 SYDVKM. This sample also appeared in a second study, on T cells of mothers and their children.

The source material was blood. The chain joins TRBV28 to TRBJ2-5; 11 bases are a match to TRBD1. The DNA end favors TRBJ2-7, so the J call may be wrong. The sequence derives from a boy younger than 18 in good health. CDR3 in amino acids: CAGRKDRGRNEQYF. CDR3 in DNA: TGTGCCGGCAGGAAGGACAGGGGGCGTAACGAGCAGTACTTC.